What follows are 27 T cell receptor beta chains derived from one specimen sequenced in a study of cytomegalovirus exposure and HLA in healthy donors. It was with 60 Vbeta and 13 Jbeta primers that the PCR ran. The protocol was immunoSEQ multiplex PCR, while the TCRdb copy is restricted to in-frame clones and leaves out a portion. The table includes under 120,000 clones, about 80% detected once. Sequenced input: PBMCs. These TCRs come from a woman in her 40s in good health and CMV-seronegative.

The V and J genes are TRBV7-9 and TRBJ1-4; D is unclear. Germline V CDR1 and CDR2: SEHNR, FQNEAQ (reference sequence). The CDR3 extends over 16 amino acids. Trimming took off 3 bases at V and 6 bases at J, with 17 bases between the two ends. CDR3 protein: CASSFAPGVGDEKLFF. The CDR3 nucleotides are TGTGCCAGCAGCTTCGCCCCGGGAGTCGGCGATGAAAAACTGTTTTTT.

The V call is TRBV10-3, the J call TRBJ2-7, with TRBD1 as a possible D gene (5 bases). CDR3 length: 15 amino acids. Deletions cut 0 bases from V and 4 bases from J, with 13 bases between. The germline CDR1 and CDR2 sequences are ENHRY and SYGVKD. The CDR3 DNA follows: TGTGCCATCAGTGAGTCTAAGACAGCTCCTTACGAGCAGTACTTC. Its protein product is CAISESKTAPYEQYF.

This clone was seen a handful of times. CDR3 amino acids: CAWSRQGKQPQHF. DNA of the CDR3: TGTGCCTGGAGCCGACAGGGAAAGCAGCCCCAGCATTTT. The V and J genes are TRBV30 and TRBJ1-5; 7 nucleotides line up with TRBD1. After removal of 3 bases from V and 7 bases from J, the junction contained 6 bases not matched to a gene. The length of the CDR3 is 13 residues. Germline CDR1 is GTSNPN and CDR2 is SVGIG (reference sequence).

This clone was seen only a few times. J is TRBJ2-3 and V is TRBV6-5, with TRBD2 matching 9 bases. Germline V CDR1 and CDR2: MNHEY, SVGAGI. CDR3 size: 16 residues. Trimming removed 4 bases from V and 3 bases from J; junction bases left unmatched: 8. The CDR3 region has the DNA TGTGCCAGCAGTTTTAACGCGGGGGGGCGTACAGATACGCAGTATTTT. Its translation is CASSFNAGGRTDTQYF.

V and J are TRBV7-6 and TRBJ2-7; 13 positions agree with TRBD2. Germline CDR1 reads SGHVS; CDR2 reads FNYEAQ. There are 16 residues in the CDR3. Trimming at V came to 4 bases and at J to 4 bases, leaving 7 bases not matched to a gene. The CDR3 DNA reads TGTGCCAGCAGCTCCTTGACTAGCGGGAGGACTTACGAGCAGTACTTC. This codes for CASSSLTSGRTYEQYF.

The CDR3 DNA is TGTGCCAGCAGCCTGCCCCGGTGGGGGGGCTGTAATTCACCCCTCCACTTT. Its protein is CASSLPRWGGCNSPLHF. The J gene is TRBJ1-6, the V gene TRBV7-4; a weak D match, TRBD1 (6 bases). Germline lookup yields CDR1 SGHVT and CDR2 SQSDAQ. V dropped 5 bases and J dropped 6 bases, with 20 bases sitting between them. This CDR3 has 17 amino acids. Using reference TRBV7-4 and TRBJ1-6 for the parts outside the CDR3, the full variable domain is GAGVSQSPRYKVAKRGRDVALRCDSISGHVTLYWYRQTLGQGSEVLTYSQSDAQRDKSGRPSGRFSAERPERSVSTLKIQRTEQGDSAVYLCASSLPRWGGCNSPLHFGNGTRLTVT.

CDR3: CASSPTPSGGPGAQYF. The CDR3, as DNA: TGCGCCAGCAGCCCTACTCCTAGCGGGGGGCCTGGGGCCCAGTACTTC. The rearrangement joins TRBV5-1 to TRBJ2-5; 11 bases are shared with TRBD2. From germline, CDR1 is SGHRS and CDR2 YFSETQ. Trimming took 4 bases from V and 9 from J; bases not matched to a gene: 14. The CDR3 length is 16 residues.

The rearrangement joins TRBV7-2 to TRBJ2-5; tentatively, D is TRBD2 (6 bases). The assigned J gene may be wrong: the sequence end matches TRBJ2-7 better. Germline lookup yields CDR1 SGHTA and CDR2 FQGNSA. The CDR3 consists of 14 residues. CDR3 loop: CASSAGRNSYEQYF. In DNA, the CDR3 is TGTGCCAGCAGCGCGGGACGTAACTCCTACGAGCAGTACTTC.

The genes are TRBV7-9 and TRBJ1-5; 8 bases line up with TRBD1. The germline V gene encodes CDR1 SEHNR and CDR2 FQNEAQ (reference sequence). V shed 3 bases and J 2 bases; nucleotides not matched to a gene: 6. CDR3 length: 16 residues. The chain's CDR3 is CASSFVQGAGNQPQHF. CDR3 DNA: TGTGCCAGCAGCTTCGTCCAGGGGGCAGGCAATCAGCCCCAGCATTTT.

Comments on this clone: Other DNA sequences from this sample encode an identical CDR3 as well. The genes are TRBV30 and TRBJ2-5; 8 nucleotides line up with TRBD1. This CDR3 contains 12 residues. Germline loops: CDR1 GTSNPN, CDR2 SVGIG (reference sequence). The J segment lost 4 bases and the V segment lost 5 bases, leaving 3 bases of the junction unmatched. Here the CDR3 reads CAWGDRRETQYF. CDR3 DNA: TGTGCCTGGGGGGACAGGAGAGAGACCCAGTACTTC.

This clone was found a few times. One junction end does not reproduce the germline sequence, and a read error may be involved. Additional DNA sequences in this sample encode the identical CDR3. The chain combines TRBV6-6 with TRBJ2-1, with D possibly matching TRBD2 (5 bases). Germline V gene sequence: CDR1 MNHNY, CDR2 SVGAGI (reference sequence). This CDR3 contains 14 residues. This CDR3 reads CASSYGEGFHEQFF. The CDR3 nucleotides read TGTGCCAGTAGTTACGGCGAGGGATTCCATGAGCAGTTCTTC.

This chain connects TRBV4-3 to TRBJ2-5; TRBD2 might be the D (6 bases). With the DNA end fitting TRBJ2-7 better, the J assignment may be wrong. This CDR3 region has 15 residues. CDR1 is LGHNA, CDR2 YSLEER, per germline. CDR3 nucleotides: TGCGCCAGCAGCCAAGATTGGGTAGCGGCTTACGAGCAGTACTTC. This gives the protein CASSQDWVAAYEQYF.

The chain links TRBV19 to TRBJ2-5, with 16 bases identical to TRBD2. Germline V lookup: CDR1 LNHDA, CDR2 SQIVND (reference sequence). Trimming cost V 5 bases and J 5 bases; bases outside gene matches: 20. The CDR3 is 21 residues long. Here the CDR3 reads CASSPRGLAGGSPSSGETQYF. The CDR3 nucleotides are TGTGCCAGTAGTCCCCGGGGACTAGCGGGAGGGTCCCCCTCCTCCGGCGAGACCCAGTACTTC.

The J gene is TRBJ1-5, the V gene TRBV19; a possible D gene is TRBD1 (5 bases). V lost 0 bases, J lost 6 bases, and 9 bases lay in between. The germline V gene has CDR1 LNHDA and CDR2 SQIVND (reference sequence). This CDR3 has 14 amino acids. The CDR3 protein is CASSIETVSQPQHF. The DNA for the CDR3 is TGTGCCAGTAGTATAGAGACAGTAAGTCAGCCCCAGCATTTT.

This rearrangement joins TRBV28 to TRBJ2-1; a weak D match, TRBD2 (6 bases). With 6 bases removed from V and 2 bases from J, the gap between germline ends came to 14 bases. Per the germline V gene, CDR1 is MDHEN and CDR2 is SYDVKM. This CDR3 has 15 residues. CDR3 in amino acids: CASSGGGGPYNEQFF. The CDR3 DNA reads as TGTGCCAGCAGCGGGGGTGGGGGACCCTACAATGAGCAGTTCTTC.

This chain links TRBV28 with TRBJ1-1; 8 bases line up with TRBD1. The length of the CDR3 is 17 residues. The germline CDR1 and CDR2 sequences are MDHEN and SYDVKM. With V trimmed by 4 bases and J by 9 bases, 19 bases remained unmatched. DNA for the CDR3: TGTGCCAGCAGTTCCCACAGTTCCGGACAGGGTGTGAGGAAAGCTTTCTTT. Protein sequence: CASSSHSSGQGVRKAFF.

V and J are TRBV5-4 and TRBJ1-4; 9 nucleotides match TRBD1. The junction had 5 bases not matched to a gene; V was cut back by 4 bases and J by 7 bases. This CDR3 has 14 amino acids. Per germline, CDR1 SGHNT and CDR2 YYREEE (reference sequence). CDR3 sequence reads: CASSNRDRAEKLFF. The CDR3 DNA follows: TGTGCCAGCAGCAACAGGGACAGGGCTGAAAAACTGTTTTTT.

V is TRBV28 and J is TRBJ1-1, with a weak D call TRBD1 (6 bases). CDR3 length equals 13 residues. Trimming shortened V by 6 bases and J by 1 base, and 9 bases separated the two germline ends. Germline CDR1 reads MDHEN; CDR2 reads SYDVKM. The CDR3 loop reads CASRPGQNTEAFF. The CDR3 DNA reads as TGTGCCAGCAGACCGGGACAGAACACTGAAGCTTTCTTT.

V is TRBV27 and J is TRBJ1-4; no reliable D call. CDR3 length equals 17 residues. The ends were cut back, 5 bases at V and 3 bases at J, with 19 bases in the middle. Germline V gene lookup returns CDR1 MNHEY and CDR2 SMNVEV (reference sequence). The CDR3 coding sequence is TGTGCCAGCAGTGAGAGGCCGAACCTTAACCCTAATGAAAAACTGTTTTTT. Protein product: CASSERPNLNPNEKLFF. Together with reference TRBV27 and TRBJ1-4, the CDR3 gives the full variable domain: EAQVTQNPRYLITVTGKKLTVTCSQNMNHEYMSWYRQDPGLGLRQIYYSMNVEVTDKGDVPEGYKVSRKEKRNFPLILESPSPNQTSLYFCASSERPNLNPNEKLFFGSGTQLSVL.

This sequence joins TRBV7-7 and TRBJ2-2; 11 bases map to TRBD1. Germline lookup yields CDR1 SSHAT and CDR2 FNYEAQ (reference sequence). This CDR3 is 14 amino acids long. V shed 5 bases, J shed 8 bases, and the junction held 4 bases outside the gene matches. The CDR3 region is CASSKDRGQGELFF. In DNA form, the CDR3 reads TGTGCCAGCAGCAAGGACAGGGGGCAGGGGGAGCTGTTTTTT.

The chain employs TRBV4-2 and TRBJ2-5, with 9 nucleotides matching TRBD2. There are 16 residues in the CDR3. Germline CDR1 LGHNA, CDR2 YNFKEQ. V dropped 1 base and J dropped 2; count of bases not matched to a gene: 5. In nucleotides, the CDR3 is TGTGCCAGCAGCCAAGTTGTAGCGGGGGTTCAAGAGACCCAGTACTTC. Translated: CASSQVVAGVQETQYF.

The chain is built from TRBV7-2 and TRBJ1-1; D possibly corresponds to TRBD1 (5 bases). The CDR3 spans 14 residues. Trimming cost V 5 bases and J 1 base, with 11 bases left between them. CDR1 and CDR2 (germline): SGHTA, FQGNSA. CDR3: CASSLSGSNTEAFF. In nucleotides, the CDR3 is TGTGCCAGCAGCCTCTCAGGGTCGAACACTGAAGCTTTCTTT.

The chain is built from TRBV30 and TRBJ2-6, with TRBD2 as a possible D gene (5 bases). The CDR3 contains 14 residues. Per germline, CDR1 GTSNPN and CDR2 SVGIG (reference sequence). The V end was cut by 1 base, the J end by 1 base, with 5 bases between. CDR3 DNA: TGTGCCTGGAGTGGAGGGTCTGGGGCCAACGTCCTGACTTTC. Encoded protein: CAWSGGSGANVLTF.

J is TRBJ2-5 and V is TRBV7-9; a possible D gene is TRBD1 (6 bases). V was shortened by 5 bases and J by 11 bases, with 21 bases between the two germline ends. The CDR3 spans 14 residues. Per the germline V gene, CDR1 is SEHNR and CDR2 is FQNEAQ (reference sequence). The CDR3 spells CASSPLSGVSEQYF. Written as DNA, the CDR3 is TGTGCCAGCAGCCCCCTATCAGGGGTCTCGGAGCAGTACTTC.

The chain recombines TRBV7-9 with TRBJ1-2, with D hard to call. The V gene's germline CDR1 is SEHNR and CDR2 FQNEAQ (reference sequence). V lost 7 bases and J 1 base, leaving 16 bases between the germline ends. The CDR3 has 15 amino acids. The CDR3 reads CASTASTGFNYGYTF. DNA for the CDR3: TGTGCCAGCACCGCCTCCACGGGGTTTAACTATGGCTACACCTTC.

The chain couples TRBV15 to TRBJ2-1; the match to TRBD1 covers 10 bases. CDR3 length: 15 residues. V lost 7 bases and J lost 4; bases outside the gene matches: 7. The germline CDR1 and CDR2 sequences are LNHNV and YYDKDF (reference sequence). CDR3 DNA sequence: TGTGCCACCATGAAAGGGACAGGGGTTTACAATGAGCAGTTCTTC. It translates to CATMKGTGVYNEQFF.

The rearrangement uses TRBV10-3 and TRBJ1-2, with a tentative D call TRBD1 (6 bases). In germline, CDR1 is ENHRY, CDR2 SYGVKD. The CDR3 is 14 amino acids. Deletions cut 4 bases from V and 0 bases from J, with 9 bases between. CDR3 residues: CAISVRGTNYGYTF. DNA of the CDR3: TGTGCCATCAGTGTCAGGGGAACTAACTATGGCTACACCTTC.